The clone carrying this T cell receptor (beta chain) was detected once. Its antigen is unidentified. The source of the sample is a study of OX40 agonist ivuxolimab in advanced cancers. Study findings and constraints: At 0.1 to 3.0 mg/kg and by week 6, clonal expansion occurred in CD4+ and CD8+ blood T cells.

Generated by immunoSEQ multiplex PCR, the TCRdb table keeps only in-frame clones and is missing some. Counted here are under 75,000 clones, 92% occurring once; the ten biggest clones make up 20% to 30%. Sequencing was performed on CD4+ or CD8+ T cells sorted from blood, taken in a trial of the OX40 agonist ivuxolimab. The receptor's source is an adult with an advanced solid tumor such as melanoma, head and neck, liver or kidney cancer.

This CDR3 reads CASSYTGDPSEQYF. CDR3 nucleotides: TGTGCCAGCAGTTATACAGGAGACCCTAGCGAGCAGTACTTC. The chain combines TRBV11-2 with TRBJ2-7, with a weak D call TRBD1 (5 bases). Germline-derived CDR1 and CDR2 are SGHAT and FQNNGV. Trimming removed 6 bases at V and 6 bases at J, with 18 bases between. This CDR3 spans 14 amino acids.